The next 8 T cell receptor beta chains were all read from a single sample in a study of OX40 agonist ivuxolimab in advanced cancers. Clones were sequenced by immunoSEQ multiplex PCR, and TCRdb holds only the in-frame ones, with some missing. The table has about 11,000 clones, around nine tenths seen once; the top ten hold about 30%. The sample here was CD4+ or CD8+ T cells sorted from blood, taken in a trial of the OX40 agonist ivuxolimab. The receptors were gathered from an adult with an advanced solid tumor such as melanoma, head and neck, liver or kidney cancer.

V gene TRBV28 combines with J gene TRBJ1-4; D gene uncertain. The V and J ends lost 0 bases and 0 bases respectively, with 11 bases between them. CDR1 is MDHEN and CDR2 is SYDVKM in the germline V gene. CDR3 length: 17 amino acids. CDR3: CASSLWVKEATNEKLFF. CDR3 DNA sequence: TGTGCCAGCAGTTTATGGGTCAAGGAGGCAACTAATGAAAAACTGTTTTTT.

The rearrangement uses TRBV13 and TRBJ2-7; no clear D gene. V lost 5 bases and J lost 3, with 14 bases in between. The CDR3 has 14 residues. Germline CDR1 PRHDT, CDR2 FYEKMQ (reference sequence). Written as DNA, the CDR3 is TGTGCCAGCAGCCTAAGGTCCCCCGGCTACGAGCAGTACTTC. Amino acids: CASSLRSPGYEQYF.

V and J are TRBV28 and TRBJ2-1, with a weak D call TRBD1 (6 bases). Germline V gene data show CDR1 as MDHEN and CDR2 as SYDVKM. The CDR3 runs to 15 residues. Trimming shortened V by 6 bases and J by 4 bases, and 16 bases separated the two germline ends. The CDR3 region is CASRPTRGIYNEQFF. The CDR3 region has the DNA TGTGCCAGCAGACCAACTAGGGGGATTTACAATGAGCAGTTCTTC.

This rearrangement joins TRBV7-9 to TRBJ2-1, with 8 bases aligning to TRBD1. Germline lookup yields CDR1 SEHNR and CDR2 FQNEAQ (reference sequence). The CDR3 has 18 residues. The junction had 14 bases not matched to a gene; V was cut back by 4 bases and J by 3 bases. The CDR3 DNA sequence: TGTGCCAGCAGCTGCCGGGACAGGTCAGAGTGGGACTACAATGAGCAGTTCTTC. This encodes CASSCRDRSEWDYNEQFF.

This clone has only a few counts. This chain joins TRBV5-1 and TRBJ2-2; no firm D call. Germline CDR1 SGHRS, CDR2 YFSETQ. The CDR3 spans 12 residues. The germline V and J ends were trimmed by 0 bases and 6 bases, with 3 bases remaining between them. As DNA, the CDR3 is TGCGCCAGCAGCTTGGGGGCCGGGGAGCTGTTTTTT. The encoded protein is CASSLGAGELFF.

V usage is TRBV11-2 and J usage is TRBJ2-7; 9 positions agree with TRBD2. The V segment lost 4 bases and the J segment 0 bases; nucleotides outside the gene matches: 16. Germline V gene data show CDR1 as SGHAT and CDR2 as FQNNGV. The CDR3 spans 19 residues. The CDR3 nucleotides read TGTGCCAGCAGCTCTACGGGGCGGGAGGGCCCACTGAGCTCCTACGAGCAGTACTTC. It translates to CASSSTGREGPLSSYEQYF.

The chain employs TRBV6-1 and TRBJ2-4; perhaps TRBD1 as D (5 bases). V lost 4 bases, J lost 6 bases, and 22 bases lay in between. This CDR3 comprises 17 residues. The germline V gene encodes CDR1 MNHNS and CDR2 SASEGT. The CDR3 here is CASSAPTRQFVINIQYF. The DNA for the CDR3 is TGTGCCAGCAGTGCTCCGACTCGACAGTTTGTCATAAACATTCAGTACTTC.

The chain uses TRBV6-5 and TRBJ2-5; no definite D call. V lost 0 bases, J lost 5 bases, and 13 bases lay in between. From germline, CDR1 is MNHEY and CDR2 SVGAGI. The CDR3 contains 15 residues. The CDR3 spells CASSYSQNTQETQYF. Written as DNA, the CDR3 is TGTGCCAGCAGTTACTCGCAGAATACACAGGAGACCCAGTACTTC.